This TCR beta chain derives from a study of cytomegalovirus exposure and HLA in healthy donors (dated by TCRdb to 2015 to 2018). Turning to the overall study: An earlier analysis of approximately 600 of the donors reported 250 to 350 Gb of sequence data and 100 million to 130 million unique TCR beta sequences from roughly 200 million T cells. An early release that covered some 640 HLA-typed donors contained approximately 300 gigabases of sequencing data and tens of millions of unique TCR sequences. Class I and class II HLA loci were covered by the typing at four-digit resolution. The genetic ancestry cluster associated with self-reported Caucasian donors included about four fifths of the 300 to 450 genotyped donors. The study profiled the T cell repertoires of hundreds of subjects by immunosequencing and related them to cytomegalovirus serostatus. In the later analysis, no new phenotypic data were used to find candidate immune exposures; instead, reliance was placed on TCR beta sequences and their occurrence across donors. The study combined high-throughput TCR immunosequencing, statistical association of individual TCRs with disease status, and machine learning to predict cytomegalovirus infection status. A later genetic analysis took genome-wide SNP genotypes for about 65% of the 666 donors and used that subset as a discovery cohort. To study patterns of TCR occurrence, a later analysis re-analyzed previously published TCR beta repertoires from 666 donors and added high-resolution HLA genotyping. Besides the first cohort of approximately 670 subjects, a separate validation cohort made up of around 120 different subjects was used. The number of typed donors differed by locus: roughly 620-640 for A, B, C, DRB1 and DQB1; some 500 for DQA1; 600 to 610 for DPA1; and some 430 for DPB1. Because of strong linkage in the cohort, a handful of DR-DQ haplotypes were treated as single units for association and clustering. Donor age, sex, ethnicity and CMV serostatus were compiled alongside the repertoire data. The study aimed to test whether cataloging public T cell receptors could reveal signatures of past pathogen exposure. All discovery cohort repertoires had been generated using a single sequencing platform. Across approximately 400 genotyped donors of the cohort, an average of roughly 250,000 unique TCR beta nucleotide sequences per donor were sequenced, and around 19% of those sequences were non-productive. An earlier analysis of around 640 of the donors used high-throughput TCR beta sequencing to judge whether each TCR beta V gene segment behaved as functional or pseudogenic. Overall results and qualifications from the work: According to a later genetic analysis, donors in an Asian-associated ancestry cluster had fewer N-insertions in productive TCRs than the approximately 610-donor mean. Immune exposure information for the cohort was limited to CMV serostatus. A total of fewer than 200 TCR beta chains were listed by the study as associated with cytomegalovirus. In both the original and validation cohorts, the classifier was reported to diagnose cytomegalovirus status with high specificity and sensitivity. In vitro tests confirmed that a few of the cytomegalovirus-associated TCR beta chains recognize cytomegalovirus antigens. Most TCR sequences were seen in very few donors, while some public TCRs were found in many individuals. Specific HLA alleles were associated with 15,000 to 20,000 TCR beta sequences at a false discovery rate of 0.05 in a later analysis. A group of highly shared sequence variants was considered likely to be a technical artifact of the sequencing pipeline. An association between a missense DCLRE1C variant and V-gene and J-gene trimming of TCR beta chains was found in a later genetic analysis and replicated in an independent cohort. Seventeen rarely observed V segments, including chromosome 9 orphons, were excluded from the earlier analysis of 550 to 700 of the donors because counts were too low. In a later analysis, TCR association rates were found to vary across HLA loci, with the most associated TCRs seen for DRB1 alleles and the fewest for HLA-C alleles. Only TCR beta chains were sequenced in this cohort, and the absence of alpha or paired-chain data limited detectable features. Assigning TCR associations to individual alleles was difficult when HLA alleles, especially DR and DQ, strongly co-occurred. In a later analysis, most CMV-associated TCR beta chains were found to appear HLA-restricted, with HLA associations seemingly driven largely by CMV exposure. In an earlier analysis of some 550 of the donors, most TCR beta V segments were observed in productive rearrangements about 90% or about 30% of the time, broadly matching IMGT annotations. The 87-base-pair reads could not distinguish some IMGT-functional V segments, including TRBV6-2 and TRBV6-3, so those segments were excluded. Linkage disequilibrium might explain the correlated functional status among segregating V segments, but an unknown experimental factor could not be ruled out. A further reported finding was that TCR beta sequences accurately predicted the HLA-A and HLA-B alleles for most subjects in the first cohort. In a later analysis, HLA-associated TCR beta chains showed more clonal expansion and lower generation probabilities than non-associated chains that were equally common. The authors suggested that the approach could potentially be generalized to other disease states and immunological phenotypes. Presence/absence analyses assumed roughly uniform sequencing depth across donors, an assumption that may not hold. Several of the top co-occurrence clusters appeared to be linked to parvovirus B19, influenza, CMV and Epstein-Barr virus, according to a later analysis. HLA typing was unavailable for some donors at each locus, so association tests used only the typed subset.

Library creation used the immunoSEQ multiplex PCR assay. The multiplex PCR relied on a mix of 60 forward primers for TCR Vbeta segments and 13 reverse primers for TCR Jbeta segments. The CDR3 region of rearranged TCR beta genes was amplified from genomic DNA with a multiplex PCR assay. Amplified TCR beta libraries were sequenced as 87-base-pair reads on the Illumina HiSeq System. In the source study's methods: A later analysis tallied around 82 million unique TCR beta chains across the 650 to 750 repertoires, and roughly 11 million of those chains were shared by two or more donors. Raw reads were error-corrected and collapsed into unique sequences by a nearest-neighbor algorithm in which closely related sequences were merged to remove PCR and sequencing errors. Alignment of CDR3 sequences to IMGT reference sequences was used to assign V, D and J gene segments. For a sequence to be retained, a match of at least six nucleotides was required to both a V gene segment and a J gene segment. Rearrangements were called productive when the CDR3 lacked stop codons and stayed in frame with V and J; all others were non-productive. Following IMGT convention, CDR3 was defined as the stretch from the second conserved V-encoded cysteine to the conserved J-encoded phenylalanine. In an earlier analysis of approximately 500 of the donors, sequences lacking an unambiguous match to a single V gene segment were excluded. In an earlier analysis of approximately 590 of the donors, V segments were called functional above 56.7% productive rearrangements and were called segregating when the between-donor standard deviation exceeded 5%. To diagnose cytomegalovirus status from the catalog of TCR beta chain sequences, a statistical classification framework was built. A later analysis assigned V and J genes by comparing TCR nucleotide sequences with IMGT/GENE-DB human TR gene sequences. Using the TCRdist pipeline, a later analysis assigned CDR3 sequences along with most-parsimonious VDJ recombination scenarios. In a later analysis, each TCR beta chain was defined by its CDR3 amino acid sequence together with its V-gene family, and reads without a unique V-gene family were excluded. A later analysis removed 592 highly shared, low-generation-probability nucleotide sequences to deal with suspected cross-contamination and a sequencing artifact. A later analysis calculated a clonal expansion index for each public chain from normalized within-repertoire ranks of inferred template counts. Generation probabilities in a later analysis came from a VDJ recombination model fitted to out-of-frame rearrangements, and those results were checked against IGoR. A later analysis scored TCR-TCR, TCR-HLA and TCR-CMV co-occurrence with hypergeometric tests, applying a repertoire-size bias correction to TCR pairs. To estimate false discovery rates, a later analysis permuted the HLA or CMV assignments 20 times. A later analysis grouped co-occurring TCRs with DBSCAN, adding TCRdist sequence similarity when clustering within HLA-allele-positive subsets. For co-occurrence clustering, repertoires with fewer than 30,000 or more than 120,000 public chains were excluded, along with five or six repertoires with anomalous nucleotide sharing. TCRdb holds this immuneACCESS table with in-frame rearrangements only. Some clones are missing; in checked studies, unresolved V genes explain under half, and the rest has no known cause. That table is the source of V, J and clone size, and D and trimming were worked out from the DNA. Across this sample there are roughly 130,000 clones, with 75% to 85% seen only once. About 11% of the sample is taken by the ten largest.

Taken from the germline V gene, the CDR1 and CDR2 loops are MDHEN and SYDVKM. Counted from cysteine to phenylalanine, this CDR3 has 13 amino acids. The entry retains the CDR3 DNA only, 39 bases that are in frame from base 1. V gives up 6 bases and J gives up 5 bases, and the segment between their germline ends measures 13 bases. The cohort comprised some 700 healthy bone marrow donors. At the time of sampling, all cohort members were nominally healthy, though unrecorded immune exposures were likely present. The donor tested CMV seropositive, placing the donor among the roughly 300 seropositive members of the cohort. A peripheral blood sample was collected from each donor, and TCR beta sequencing was performed on peripheral blood mononuclear cells. The Qiagen DNeasy Blood Extraction Kit was used to extract genomic DNA from the blood cell samples. A note on this clone: Its antigen is unknown. No base quality values were provided; no much bigger clone lies one nucleotide off.

This sequence uses TRBV28 and TRBJ2-5; a tentative D match to TRBD2 spans 5 bases. Sequencing was performed on PBMCs. The receptor's source is a male donor in good health and CMV-seropositive. The DNA sequence is as follows: TGTGCCAGCAGCCTATCGGGAAGGGAGACCCAGTACTTC. Translated, this gives CASSLSGRETQYF. With all but the CDR3 taken from the reference TRBV28 and TRBJ2-5 genes, the full variable domain is: DVKVTQSSRYLVKRTGEKVFLECVQDMDHENMFWYRQDPGLGLRLIYFSYDVKMKEKGDIPEGYSVSREKKERFSLILESASTNQTSMYLCASSLSGRETQYFGPGTRLLVL.